The 14 T cell receptor beta chains below were found in one sample sequenced in a study of chemoradiotherapy in HPV16-positive cancers (dated by TCRdb to between 2021 and 2023). The library came from the immunoSEQ multiplex PCR assay. TCRdb's version of the immuneACCESS table is confined to in-frame rearrangements and falls short of the full clone set. An unresolved V gene accounts for under half of the shortfall where checked; the remainder is of unknown origin. The sample data list approximately 14,000 clones, and over 75% of these were observed just once. The ten largest clones represent under 1.5% of the sample. This material was obtained from a patient who underwent chemoradiotherapy. The origin of the receptors is a human donor with HPV-associated anogenital cancer.

V usage is TRBV30 and J usage is TRBJ1-2; D gene uncertain. This CDR3 spans 13 amino acids. Trimming removed 3 bases from V and 3 bases from J, with 11 bases in between. The V gene's germline CDR1 is GTSNPN and CDR2 SVGIG (reference sequence). DNA for the CDR3: TGTGCCTGGAGCCGGAGCACGTACTATGGCTACACCTTC. Its translation: CAWSRSTYYGYTF.

The CDR3 here is CASSIGPSEKLFF. The CDR3 DNA reads as TGTGCCAGTAGTATCGGTCCCAGTGAAAAACTGTTTTTT. V is TRBV19 and J is TRBJ1-4; D gene uncertain. Germline loops: CDR1 LNHDA, CDR2 SQIVND (reference sequence). The germline V and J ends were trimmed by 3 bases and 7 bases, with 9 bases remaining between them. The length of the CDR3 is 13 residues. Looking up the rest from reference TRBV19 and TRBJ1-4 gives the full variable domain: DGGITQSPKYLFRKEGQNVTLSCEQNLNHDAMYWYRQDPGQGLRLIYYSQIVNDFQKGDIAEGYSVSREKKESFPLTVTSAQKNPTAFYLCASSIGPSEKLFFGSGTQLSVL.

This chain joins TRBV6-5 and TRBJ1-6, with 8 bases lining up with TRBD1. This CDR3 is 14 amino acids long. Trimming at V came to 4 bases and at J to 10 bases, leaving 6 bases not matched to a gene. Germline assignment: CDR1 MNHEY and CDR2 SVGAGI. CDR3 amino acids: CASSFYRGESPLHF. For the CDR3, the DNA is TGTGCCAGCAGTTTCTACAGGGGGGAATCACCCCTCCACTTT.

The V gene is TRBV7-2, the J gene TRBJ1-2, with D hard to call. CDR3 length equals 15 residues. Germline CDR1 reads SGHTA; CDR2 reads FQGNSA. V lost 2 bases, J lost 4 bases, and 14 bases lay in between. The CDR3, as DNA: TGTGCCAGCAGCTTAACGACTCGGCTGAGCTATGGCTACACCTTC. It translates to CASSLTTRLSYGYTF.

V usage is TRBV6-6 and J usage is TRBJ2-7; possible D gene TRBD1, 5 bases. CDR1 MNHNY and CDR2 SVGAGI come from the germline V gene (reference sequence). The CDR3 contains 16 residues. The V end was cut by 2 bases, the J end by 6 bases, with 20 bases between. For the CDR3, the DNA is TGTGCCAGCAGTTACCCTCCCTGGACCCAAAGGGGCGAGCAGTACTTC. It is translated as CASSYPPWTQRGEQYF.

The genes are TRBV7-3 and TRBJ2-3; D perhaps matches TRBD1 (5 bases). Germline CDR1 reads SGHTA; CDR2 reads FQGTGA. CDR3 length: 15 amino acids. The V gene lost 5 bases and the J gene lost 2 bases, with 14 bases spanning the gap. The CDR3 bases are TGTGCCAGCAGCAATAGGGGATCCCACACAGATACGCAGTATTTT. Translating it yields CASSNRGSHTDTQYF. The full variable domain, in which reference TRBV7-3 and TRBJ2-3 provide the parts outside the CDR3, is GAGVSQTPSNKVTEKGKYVELRCDPISGHTALYWYRQSLGQGPEFLIYFQGTGAADDSGLPNDRFFAVRPEGSVSTLKIQRTERGDSAVYLCASSNRGSHTDTQYFGPGTRLTVL.

This chain connects TRBV6-5 to TRBJ2-1; 8 bases map to TRBD2. Unmatched junction bases numbered 9, after V lost 5 bases and J lost 9 bases. Germline CDR1 is MNHEY and CDR2 is SVGAGI. The CDR3 length is 14 residues. CDR3 sequence: CASSPGTRRAEQFF. CDR3 sequence (DNA): TGTGCCAGCAGTCCCGGGACTAGGAGGGCTGAGCAGTTCTTC.

The chain recombines TRBV19 with TRBJ1-5; possibly TRBD1 for D (5 bases). The CDR3 covers 12 residues. V shed 4 bases and J shed 7 bases, with 8 bases lying between them. CDR1 is LNHDA, CDR2 SQIVND, per germline (reference sequence). The CDR3, as DNA: TGTGCCAGTAGTACGGGGCACCAGCCCCAGCATTTT. Encoded protein: CASSTGHQPQHF.

The chain employs TRBV12-2 and TRBJ1-2. TRBV12-2 is tagged as a pseudogene. This CDR3 contains 18 residues. The CDR3 DNA reads TGTGCAAGTCGCTTAGCGCAGAAGGGGGGCCACTCTCTCACCGGCTACACCTTC. Encoded protein: CASRLAQKGGHSLTGYTF.

V usage is TRBV7-2 and J usage is TRBJ1-4; D gene uncertain. This CDR3 contains 14 residues. Germline loops: CDR1 SGHTA, CDR2 FQGNSA. The V end was cut by 2 bases, the J end by 7 bases, with 11 bases between. In DNA form, the CDR3 reads TGTGCCAGCAGCTTATCGAGAGTAGGTGAAAAACTGTTTTTT. Encoded protein: CASSLSRVGEKLFF.

The V gene is TRBV6-1, the J gene TRBJ1-5; the D is unclear. The CDR3 totals 14 residues. V was trimmed by 2 bases and J by 0 bases, leaving 5 bases between them. CDR1 and CDR2 from the germline V gene are MNHNS and SASEGT. DNA for the CDR3: TGTGCCAGCAGTGAACACTATAGCAATCAGCCCCAGCATTTT. Its protein product is CASSEHYSNQPQHF.

J is TRBJ1-5 and V is TRBV6-1; D is unclear. Germline V gene lookup returns CDR1 MNHNS and CDR2 SASEGT. Trimming removed 11 bases from V and 7 bases from J, with 12 bases in between. The CDR3 has 11 amino acids. CDR3 loop: CASATRQPQHF. CDR3 sequence (DNA): TGTGCCTCAGCAACAAGGCAGCCCCAGCATTTT.

The rearrangement links TRBV7-2 to TRBJ1-6, with TRBD1 matching 7 bases. Germline V gene sequence: CDR1 SGHTA, CDR2 FQGNSA. This CDR3 is built from 18 residues. The V and J ends lost 0 bases and 9 bases, in that order; junction bases with no gene match: 14. CDR3: CASSLAPLQTGPRSPLHF. CDR3 bases: TGTGCCAGCAGCTTAGCCCCGCTCCAGACAGGGCCACGTTCACCCCTCCACTTT.

The J gene is TRBJ1-1, the V gene TRBV18; possible D gene TRBD1, 5 bases. Germline assignment: CDR1 KGHSH and CDR2 LQKENI. V shed 8 bases and J shed 0 bases, with 13 bases lying between them. The CDR3 length is 14 residues. CDR3 sequence: CASTQQALNTEAFF. CDR3 DNA: TGTGCCAGCACACAACAGGCCTTGAACACTGAAGCTTTCTTT.